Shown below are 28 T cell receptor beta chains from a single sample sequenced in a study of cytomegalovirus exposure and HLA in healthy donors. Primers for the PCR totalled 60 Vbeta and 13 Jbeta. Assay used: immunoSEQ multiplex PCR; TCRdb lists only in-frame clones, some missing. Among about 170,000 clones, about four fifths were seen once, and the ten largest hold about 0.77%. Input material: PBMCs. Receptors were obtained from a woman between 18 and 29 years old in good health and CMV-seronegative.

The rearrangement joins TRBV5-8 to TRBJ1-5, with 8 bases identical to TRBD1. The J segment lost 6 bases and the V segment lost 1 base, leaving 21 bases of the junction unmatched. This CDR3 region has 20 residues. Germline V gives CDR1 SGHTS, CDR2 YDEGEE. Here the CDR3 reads CASSLIRHMNRDRWFQPQHF. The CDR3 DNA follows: TGTGCCAGCAGCTTGATCAGGCACATGAACCGGGACAGGTGGTTTCAGCCCCAGCATTTT.

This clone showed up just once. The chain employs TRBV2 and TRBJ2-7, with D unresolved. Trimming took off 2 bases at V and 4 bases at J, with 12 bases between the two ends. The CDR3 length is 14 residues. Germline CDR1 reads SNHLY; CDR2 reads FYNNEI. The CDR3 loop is CASSEFGSPYEQYF. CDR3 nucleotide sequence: TGTGCCAGCAGTGAATTCGGTAGTCCGTACGAGCAGTACTTC.

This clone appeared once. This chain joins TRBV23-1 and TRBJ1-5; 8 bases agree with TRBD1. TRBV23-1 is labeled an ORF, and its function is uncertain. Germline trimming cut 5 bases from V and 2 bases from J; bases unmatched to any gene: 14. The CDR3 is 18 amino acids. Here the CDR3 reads CASSRYGQGRFGNQPQHF. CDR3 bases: TGCGCCAGCAGTAGATACGGACAGGGTCGGTTTGGCAATCAGCCCCAGCATTTT.

CDR3 region: CASSLEAGGDEQYF. Here the CDR3 DNA reads TGCGCCAGCAGCTTGGAGGCAGGGGGAGACGAGCAGTACTTC. The chain is built from TRBV5-1 and TRBJ2-7; TRBD1 matches at 7 bases. Germline V gene lookup returns CDR1 SGHRS and CDR2 YFSETQ. CDR3 length: 14 amino acids. With V trimmed by 0 bases and J by 5 bases, 5 bases remained unmatched. The whole variable domain, remainder taken from reference TRBV5-1 and TRBJ2-7, is KAGVTQTPRYLIKTRGQQVTLSCSPISGHRSVSWYQQTPGQGLQFLFEYFSETQRNKGNFPGRFSGRQFSNSRSEMNVSTLELGDSALYLCASSLEAGGDEQYFGPGTRLTVT.

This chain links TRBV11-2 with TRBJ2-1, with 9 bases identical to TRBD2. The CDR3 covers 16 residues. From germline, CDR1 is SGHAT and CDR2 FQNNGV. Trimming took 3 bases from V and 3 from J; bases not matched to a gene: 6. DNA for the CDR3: TGTGCCAGCAGCTTCGGGACTAGCAGCTACTACAATGAGCAGTTCTTC. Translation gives CASSFGTSSYYNEQFF.

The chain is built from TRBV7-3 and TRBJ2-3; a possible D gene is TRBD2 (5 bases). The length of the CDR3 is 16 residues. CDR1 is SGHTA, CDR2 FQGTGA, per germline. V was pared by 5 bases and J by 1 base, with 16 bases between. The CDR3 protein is CASSTRAGVGTDTQYF. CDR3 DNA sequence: TGTGCCAGCAGCACGAGGGCTGGGGTCGGCACAGATACGCAGTATTTT.

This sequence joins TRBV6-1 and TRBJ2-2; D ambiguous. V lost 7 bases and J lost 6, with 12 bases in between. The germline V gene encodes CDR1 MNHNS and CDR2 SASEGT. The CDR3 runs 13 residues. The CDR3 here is CASNGVNAGELFF. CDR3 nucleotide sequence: TGTGCCAGCAATGGAGTAAACGCCGGGGAGCTGTTTTTT.

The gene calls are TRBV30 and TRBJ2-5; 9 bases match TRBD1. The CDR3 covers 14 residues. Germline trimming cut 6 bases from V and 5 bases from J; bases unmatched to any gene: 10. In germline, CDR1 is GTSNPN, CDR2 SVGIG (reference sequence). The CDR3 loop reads CACPQGARGETQYF. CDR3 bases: TGTGCCTGCCCACAGGGGGCGCGTGGTGAGACCCAGTACTTC.

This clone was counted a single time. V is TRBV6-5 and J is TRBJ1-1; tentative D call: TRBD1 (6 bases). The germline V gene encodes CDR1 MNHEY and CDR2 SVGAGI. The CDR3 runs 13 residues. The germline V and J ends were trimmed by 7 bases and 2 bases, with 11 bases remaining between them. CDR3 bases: TGTGCCAGCAAGGACAGTATAAACACTGAAGCTTTCTTT. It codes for CASKDSINTEAFF.

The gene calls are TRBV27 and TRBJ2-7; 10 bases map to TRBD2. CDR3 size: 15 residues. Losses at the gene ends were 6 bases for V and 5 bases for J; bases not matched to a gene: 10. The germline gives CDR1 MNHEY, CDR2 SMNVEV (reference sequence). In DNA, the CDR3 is TGTGCCAGCAGGCCTAAAGCGGGAGGGGTTAACGAGCAGTACTTC. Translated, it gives CASRPKAGGVNEQYF.

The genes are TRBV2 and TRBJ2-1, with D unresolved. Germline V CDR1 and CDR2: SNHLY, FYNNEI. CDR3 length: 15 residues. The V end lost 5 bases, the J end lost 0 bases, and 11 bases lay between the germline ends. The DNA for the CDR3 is TGTGCCAGCAGTAGTCTCCGCAGCTCCTACAATGAGCAGTTCTTC. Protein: CASSSLRSSYNEQFF.

DNA of the CDR3: TGTGCCAGCGGAGGAGGGGGCGAGGGTAATGAAAAACTGTTTTTT. Translation gives CASGGGGEGNEKLFF. The V gene is TRBV6-5, the J gene TRBJ1-4; the match to TRBD1 covers 7 bases. The CDR3 covers 15 residues. Germline-derived CDR1 and CDR2 are MNHEY and SVGAGI. After removal of 8 bases from V and 4 bases from J, the junction contained 10 bases not matched to a gene.

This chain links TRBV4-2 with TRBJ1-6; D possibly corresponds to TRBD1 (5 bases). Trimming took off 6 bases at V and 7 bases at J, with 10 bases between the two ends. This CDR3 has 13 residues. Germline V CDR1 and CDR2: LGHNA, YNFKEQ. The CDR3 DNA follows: TGTGCCAGCAGTCGGGGGTACAATTCACCCCTCCACTTT. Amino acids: CASSRGYNSPLHF.

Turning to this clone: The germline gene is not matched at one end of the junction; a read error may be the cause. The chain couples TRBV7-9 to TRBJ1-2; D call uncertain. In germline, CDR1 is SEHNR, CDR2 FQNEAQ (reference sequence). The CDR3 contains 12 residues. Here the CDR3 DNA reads TGTTCCAGCAGCTACCTATCCTATGGCTACACCTTC. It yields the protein CSSSYLSYGYTF.

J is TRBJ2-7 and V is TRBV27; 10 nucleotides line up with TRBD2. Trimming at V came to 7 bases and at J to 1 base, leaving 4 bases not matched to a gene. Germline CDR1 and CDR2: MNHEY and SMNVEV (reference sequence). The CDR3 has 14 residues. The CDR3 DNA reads TGTGCCAGCACCGCTAGCGGGAGTTCCTACGAGCAGTACTTC. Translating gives CASTASGSSYEQYF.

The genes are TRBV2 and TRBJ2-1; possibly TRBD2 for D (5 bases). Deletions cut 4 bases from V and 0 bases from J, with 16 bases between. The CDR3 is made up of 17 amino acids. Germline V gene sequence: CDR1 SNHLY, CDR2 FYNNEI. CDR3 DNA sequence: TGTGCCAGCAGTGTGGGCGAGGGATTGGGCTCCTACAATGAGCAGTTCTTC. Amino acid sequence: CASSVGEGLGSYNEQFF. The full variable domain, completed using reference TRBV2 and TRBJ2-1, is EPEVTQTPSHQVTQMGQEVILRCVPISNHLYFYWYRQILGQKVEFLVSFYNNEISEKSEIFDDQFSVERPDGSNFTLKIRSTKLEDSAMYFCASSVGEGLGSYNEQFFGPGTRLTVL.

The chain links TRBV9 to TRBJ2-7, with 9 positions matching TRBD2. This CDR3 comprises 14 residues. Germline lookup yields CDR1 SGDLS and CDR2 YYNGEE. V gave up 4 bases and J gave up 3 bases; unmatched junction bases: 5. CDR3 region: CASSPYSGSYEQYF. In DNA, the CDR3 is TGTGCCAGCAGCCCATATAGCGGGAGCTACGAGCAGTACTTC.

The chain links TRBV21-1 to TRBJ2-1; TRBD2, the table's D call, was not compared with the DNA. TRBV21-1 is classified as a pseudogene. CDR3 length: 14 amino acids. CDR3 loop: CASSKARLHNEQFF. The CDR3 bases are TGTGCCAGCAGCAAAGCGCGACTACACAATGAGCAGTTCTTC.

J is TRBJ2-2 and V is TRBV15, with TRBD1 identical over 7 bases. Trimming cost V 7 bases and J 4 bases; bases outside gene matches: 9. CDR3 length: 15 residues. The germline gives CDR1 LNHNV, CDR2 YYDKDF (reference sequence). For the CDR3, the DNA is TGTGCCACCAAGACAGGGCGGGCGGGCACCGGGGAGCTGTTTTTT. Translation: CATKTGRAGTGELFF.

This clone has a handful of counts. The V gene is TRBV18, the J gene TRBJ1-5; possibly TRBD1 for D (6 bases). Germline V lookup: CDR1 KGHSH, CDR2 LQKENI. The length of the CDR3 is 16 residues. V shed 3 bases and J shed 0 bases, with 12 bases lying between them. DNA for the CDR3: TGTGCCAGCTCACCTCTACAGGGCCATAGCAATCAGCCCCAGCATTTT. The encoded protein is CASSPLQGHSNQPQHF.

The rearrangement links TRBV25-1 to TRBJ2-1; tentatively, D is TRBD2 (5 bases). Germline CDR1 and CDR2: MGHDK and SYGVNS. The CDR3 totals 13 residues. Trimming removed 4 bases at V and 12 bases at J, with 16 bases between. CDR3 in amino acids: CASSVLPLGRQFF. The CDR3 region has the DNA TGTGCCAGCAGTGTTCTCCCACTAGGCAGGCAGTTCTTC.

The CDR3 nucleotides are TGTGCCAGCACACAACTAGCGGGAGGGGGCGAGCAGTACTTC. This codes for CASTQLAGGGEQYF. The chain uses TRBV6-6 and TRBJ2-7, with TRBD2 matching over 13 bases. Germline-derived CDR1 and CDR2 are MNHNY and SVGAGI (reference sequence). The CDR3 has 14 residues. J lost 6 bases, V lost 7 bases, and 6 bases had no gene match.

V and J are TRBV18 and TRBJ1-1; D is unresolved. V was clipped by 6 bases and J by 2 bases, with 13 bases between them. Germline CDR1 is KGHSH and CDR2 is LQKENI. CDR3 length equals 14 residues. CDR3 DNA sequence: TGTGCCAGCTCCATTACAGAAACTAACACTGAAGCTTTCTTT. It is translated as CASSITETNTEAFF.

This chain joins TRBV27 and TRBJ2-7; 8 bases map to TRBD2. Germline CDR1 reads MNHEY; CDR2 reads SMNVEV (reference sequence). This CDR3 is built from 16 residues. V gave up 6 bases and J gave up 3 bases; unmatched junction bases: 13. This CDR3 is CASRPQLAADYYEQYF. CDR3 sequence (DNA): TGTGCCAGCAGACCGCAACTAGCGGCGGATTACTACGAGCAGTACTTC.

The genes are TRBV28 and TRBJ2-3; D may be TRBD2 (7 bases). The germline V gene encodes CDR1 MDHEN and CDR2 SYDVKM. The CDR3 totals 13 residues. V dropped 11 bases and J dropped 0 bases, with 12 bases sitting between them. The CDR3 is CAGGAGSTDTQYF. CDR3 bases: TGTGCCGGGGGGGCAGGGAGCACAGATACGCAGTATTTT. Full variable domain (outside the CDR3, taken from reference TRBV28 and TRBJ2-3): DVKVTQSSRYLVKRTGEKVFLECVQDMDHENMFWYRQDPGLGLRLIYFSYDVKMKEKGDIPEGYSVSREKKERFSLILESASTNQTSMYLCAGGAGSTDTQYFGPGTRLTVL.

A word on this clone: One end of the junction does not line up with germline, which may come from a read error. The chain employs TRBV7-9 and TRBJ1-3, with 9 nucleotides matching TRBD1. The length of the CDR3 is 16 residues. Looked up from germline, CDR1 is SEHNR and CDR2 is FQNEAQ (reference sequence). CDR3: CSSSSLGTGIGNTIYF. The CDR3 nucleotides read TGTTCCAGCAGCTCCTTGGGGACAGGGATCGGAAACACCATATATTTT.

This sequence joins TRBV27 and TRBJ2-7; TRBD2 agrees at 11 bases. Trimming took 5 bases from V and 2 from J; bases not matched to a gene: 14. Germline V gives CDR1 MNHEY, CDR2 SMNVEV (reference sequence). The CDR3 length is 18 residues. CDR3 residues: CASSDDSGRAKNPYEQYF. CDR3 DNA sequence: TGTGCCAGCAGTGACGATAGCGGGAGGGCCAAGAATCCCTACGAGCAGTACTTC.

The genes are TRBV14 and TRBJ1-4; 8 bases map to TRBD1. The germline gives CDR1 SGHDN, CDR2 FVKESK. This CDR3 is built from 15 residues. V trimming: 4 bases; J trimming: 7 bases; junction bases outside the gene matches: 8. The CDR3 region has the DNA TGTGCCAGCAGCCTTTCTCAGGGGGCAGGTGAAAAACTGTTTTTT. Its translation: CASSLSQGAGEKLFF.